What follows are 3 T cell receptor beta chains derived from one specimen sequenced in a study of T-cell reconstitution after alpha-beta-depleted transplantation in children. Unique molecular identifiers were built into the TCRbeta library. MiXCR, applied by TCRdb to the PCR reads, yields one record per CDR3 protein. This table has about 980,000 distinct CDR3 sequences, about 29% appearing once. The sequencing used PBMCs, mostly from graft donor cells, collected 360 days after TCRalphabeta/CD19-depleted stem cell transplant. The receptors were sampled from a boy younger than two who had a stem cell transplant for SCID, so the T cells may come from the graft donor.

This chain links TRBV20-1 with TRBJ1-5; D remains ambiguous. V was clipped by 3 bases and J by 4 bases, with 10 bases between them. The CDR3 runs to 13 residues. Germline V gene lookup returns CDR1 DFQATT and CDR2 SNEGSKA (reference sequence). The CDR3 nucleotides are TGCAGTGCTAGGGCAGACTTTAATCAGCCCCAGCATTTT. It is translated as CSARADFNQPQHF.

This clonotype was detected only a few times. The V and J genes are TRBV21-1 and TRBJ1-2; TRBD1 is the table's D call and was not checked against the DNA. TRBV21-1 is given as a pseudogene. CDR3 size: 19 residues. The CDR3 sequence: CASSTLRVIYLRLRCGYTF. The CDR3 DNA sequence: TGTGCCAGCAGCACGCTCAGGGTCATCTATTTGCGGCTTAGATGTGGCTACACCTTC.

The CDR3 DNA follows: TGCAGTGCTACGACAGGGACTGGCTACACCTTC. This sequence encodes CSATTGTGYTF. The chain is built from TRBV20-1 and TRBJ1-2; 7 bases fit TRBD1. The CDR3 totals 11 residues. V lost 4 bases, J lost 7 bases, and 3 bases stayed unmatched. Per germline, CDR1 DFQATT and CDR2 SNEGSKA (reference sequence).